Listed here are 18 T cell receptor beta chains from one sample, sequenced in a study of CD8+CD57+ T cells in acquired aplastic anemia. Profiles of TCR beta VDJ and CDR3 were generated from a genomic DNA template. MiXCR, run by TCRdb on the reads, gives a single entry per CDR3 protein. Counted here are about 190,000 distinct CDR3 sequences, around three fifths occurring once; the ten biggest clones make up 35% to 55%. The sample consisted of sorted CD4+, CD8+, or CD8+CD57+ T cells (not recorded which) from PBMCs. The receptors here all came from a human donor with severe aplastic anemia or a healthy control (not recorded which).

The J gene is TRBJ2-7, the V gene TRBV12-3 or TRBV12-4; the match to TRBD1 covers 11 bases. The CDR3 runs 14 residues. V gave up 6 bases and J gave up 6 bases; unmatched junction bases: 7. CDR3 sequence: CASSWGTGGAEQYF. Written as DNA, the CDR3 is TGTGCCAGCAGCTGGGGGACAGGGGGTGCCGAGCAGTACTTC.

On this clonotype itself: Given the absence of the conserved phenylalanine or tryptophan at the CDR3 end, a read error is likely. The V and J genes are TRBV10-3 and TRBJ2-1; D might be TRBD1 (6 bases). CDR1 and CDR2 from the germline V gene are ENHRY and SYGVKD. V was pared by 8 bases and J by 6 bases, with 11 bases between. The length of the CDR3 is 12 residues. DNA for the CDR3: TGTGCCATCCGGACAGTCGGCAATGAGCAGTTCTCC. This codes for CAIRTVGNEQFS.

This clonotype is a singleton in its sample. This chain connects TRBV10-3 to TRBJ1-1; TRBD1 is a possible D gene (5 bases). The CDR3 runs 16 residues. Germline CDR1 reads ENHRY; CDR2 reads SYGVKD. Trimming shortened V by 4 bases and J by 6 bases, and 21 bases separated the two germline ends. This CDR3 reads CAISAGRVIFLAEAFF. The CDR3 nucleotides are TGTGCCATCAGTGCGGGCAGGGTAATTTTTCTGGCTGAAGCTTTCTTT.

The chain recombines TRBV24-1 with TRBJ2-5; D unresolved. The V end was cut by 9 bases, the J end by 0 bases, with 10 bases between. Germline values: CDR1 KGHDR, CDR2 SFDVKD. The CDR3 has 13 amino acids. CDR3 region: CATGVRNQETQYF. DNA for the CDR3: TGTGCCACCGGGGTACGGAACCAAGAGACCCAGTACTTC.

This clonotype showed up just once. The chain is built from TRBV9 and TRBJ2-5; either TRBD1 or TRBD2 may supply D (6 bases each). V gave up 0 bases and J gave up 1 base, with 19 bases separating them. The CDR3 is made up of 18 amino acids. Germline lookup yields CDR1 SGDLS and CDR2 YYNGEE. The CDR3 is CASSVGSGDIGTQETQYF. The CDR3 DNA sequence: TGTGCCAGCAGCGTAGGTTCGGGGGACATTGGAACCCAAGAGACCCAGTACTTC.

The chain has TRBV30 and TRBJ2-1; 7 bases align to TRBD2. This CDR3 contains 18 residues. Germline CDR1 is GTSNPN and CDR2 is SVGIG (reference sequence). V lost 0 bases, J lost 1 base, and 12 bases stayed unmatched. CDR3 residues: CAWSVLGGEFRSYNEQFF. Here the CDR3 DNA reads TGTGCCTGGAGTGTACTGGGGGGGGAATTTCGGTCCTACAATGAGCAGTTCTTC. Based on the CDR3 plus reference TRBV30 and TRBJ2-1, the full variable domain is SQTIHQWPATLVQPVGSPLSLECTVEGTSNPNLYWYRQAAGRGLQLLFYSVGIGQISSEVPQNLSASRPQDRQFILSSKKLLLSDSGFYLCAWSVLGGEFRSYNEQFFGPGTRLTVL.

This clonotype has only a few counts. The chain has TRBV20-1 and TRBJ2-7; TRBD2 agrees at 8 bases. The CDR3 covers 13 residues. Germline V CDR1 and CDR2: DFQATT, SNEGSKA (reference sequence). V shed 5 bases, J shed 3 bases, and the junction held 6 bases outside the gene matches. In DNA form, the CDR3 reads TGCAGTGCTGGGACTAGTTACGGCTACGAGCAGTACTTC. This translates into CSAGTSYGYEQYF.

This chain uses TRBV20-1 with TRBJ1-5, with a weak D call TRBD1 (6 bases). This CDR3 comprises 16 residues. V dropped 6 bases and J dropped 0 bases, with 18 bases sitting between them. CDR1 is DFQATT and CDR2 is SNEGSKA in the germline V gene (reference sequence). DNA for the CDR3: TGCAGTGCCAGAAGGGACACTGAATATAGCAATCAGCCCCAGCATTTT. Translated, it gives CSARRDTEYSNQPQHF.

This rearrangement joins TRBV5-1 to TRBJ1-1; 7 nucleotides match TRBD1. The V gene's germline CDR1 is SGHRS and CDR2 YFSETQ. V trimming: 1 base; J trimming: 5 bases; junction bases outside the gene matches: 8. This CDR3 comprises 15 residues. CDR3 DNA sequence: TGCGCCAGCAGCTTGTTGGCAACAGGGGAAACTGAAGCTTTCTTT. This codes for CASSLLATGETEAFF.

This clonotype was seen many times. The chain employs TRBV27 and TRBJ1-6; D remains unclear. V was trimmed by 4 bases and J by 7 bases, leaving 11 bases between them. The germline V gene has CDR1 MNHEY and CDR2 SMNVEV (reference sequence). The CDR3 is 14 amino acids. The CDR3 bases are TGTGCCAGCAGTTGGGGAGGGTTAAATTCACCCCTCCACTTT. Translated, it gives CASSWGGLNSPLHF.

This clonotype showed up just once. This chain joins TRBV28 and TRBJ1-1; D is uncertain. CDR1 is MDHEN and CDR2 is SYDVKM in the germline V gene. The CDR3 is 13 amino acids. V was shortened by 6 bases and J by 1 base, with 9 bases between the two germline ends. The CDR3 nucleotides are TGTGCCAGCAGCGTTGCCAGGAACACTGAAGCTTTCTTT. Protein product: CASSVARNTEAFF.

This clonotype was seen at least ten times. The CDR3 DNA reads as TGTGCCAGCAGTGAATGGGGGGGTATGGACTATGGCTACACCTTC. It specifies CASSEWGGMDYGYTF. The V and J genes are TRBV25-1 and TRBJ1-2; possibly TRBD1 for D (5 bases). V was pared by 1 base and J by 3 bases, with 12 bases between. Per germline, CDR1 MGHDK and CDR2 SYGVNS. CDR3 size: 15 residues.

This clonotype was observed many times. This chain links TRBV11-2 with TRBJ2-7; 10 positions agree with TRBD1. The V gene end was trimmed by 0 bases and the J gene end by 4 bases; junction bases not matched to a gene: 6. The CDR3 has 16 amino acids. Germline CDR1 SGHAT, CDR2 FQNNGV. DNA for the CDR3: TGTGCCAGCAGCTTAGAGAATGGGGGACAGGGGTACGAGCAGTACTTC. It encodes CASSLENGGQGYEQYF.

This clonotype was recorded at least ten times. The chain joins TRBV19 to TRBJ2-1, with 11 bases matching TRBD2. The CDR3 consists of 15 residues. Germline CDR1 is LNHDA and CDR2 is SQIVND (reference sequence). V was clipped by 1 base and J by 5 bases; unmatched bases: 1. The CDR3 protein is CASSIGLAGNNEQFF. CDR3 nucleotides: TGTGCCAGTAGTATAGGACTAGCGGGGAACAATGAGCAGTTCTTC.

The chain's CDR3 is CSARDQGNTGELFF. DNA for the CDR3: TGCAGTGCTAGAGATCAGGGGAACACCGGGGAGCTGTTTTTT. The V call is TRBV20-1, the J call TRBJ2-2; D perhaps matches TRBD1 (5 bases). CDR1 is DFQATT and CDR2 is SNEGSKA in the germline V gene (reference sequence). V was trimmed by 0 bases and J by 1 base, leaving 6 bases between them. The CDR3 spans 14 residues.

V gene TRBV15 combines with J gene TRBJ1-1, with D unresolved. The CDR3 is 14 amino acids. Germline values: CDR1 LNHNV, CDR2 YYDKDF (reference sequence). V was clipped by 0 bases and J by 0 bases, with 5 bases between them. CDR3 loop: CATSRDPMNTEAFF. DNA of the CDR3: TGTGCCACCAGCAGAGATCCTATGAACACTGAAGCTTTCTTT.

The chain combines TRBV10-3 with TRBJ2-3; 7 nucleotides line up with TRBD2. Germline V CDR1 and CDR2: ENHRY, SYGVKD. Trimming cost V 4 bases and J 2 bases; bases outside gene matches: 3. This CDR3 is 14 amino acids long. The CDR3 DNA reads TGTGCCATCAGTGGCAGCGGGATCACAGATACGCAGTATTTT. As protein: CAISGSGITDTQYF.

This clonotype was seen a single time. The J gene is TRBJ2-1, the V gene TRBV20-1; TRBD2 is a possible D gene (5 bases). The CDR3 has 13 residues. The V and J ends lost 3 bases and 0 bases respectively, with 6 bases between them. CDR1 is DFQATT, CDR2 SNEGSKA, per germline (reference sequence). The CDR3 bases are TGCAGTGCTAGGAGCGGCTCCTACAATGAGCAGTTCTTC. This translates into CSARSGSYNEQFF.